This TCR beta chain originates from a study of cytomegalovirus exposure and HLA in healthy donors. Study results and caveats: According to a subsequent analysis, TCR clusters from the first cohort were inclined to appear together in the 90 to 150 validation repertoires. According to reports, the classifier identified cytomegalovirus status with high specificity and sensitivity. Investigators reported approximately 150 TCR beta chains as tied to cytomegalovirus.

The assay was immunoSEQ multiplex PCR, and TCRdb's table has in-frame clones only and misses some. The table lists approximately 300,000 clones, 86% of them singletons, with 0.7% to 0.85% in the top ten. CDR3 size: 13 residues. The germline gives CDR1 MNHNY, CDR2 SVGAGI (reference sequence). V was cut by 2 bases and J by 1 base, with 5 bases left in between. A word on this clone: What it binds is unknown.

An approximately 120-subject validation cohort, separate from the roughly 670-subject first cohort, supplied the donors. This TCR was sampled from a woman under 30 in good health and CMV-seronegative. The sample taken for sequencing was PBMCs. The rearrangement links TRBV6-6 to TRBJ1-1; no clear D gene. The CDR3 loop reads CASSYPGNTEAFF. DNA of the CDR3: TGTGCCAGCAGTTACCCAGGGAACACTGAAGCTTTCTTT.